Listed below are T cell receptor beta chains from one sample, sequenced in a study of patients and donors after allogeneic stem cell transplantation. TCRdb used MiXCR to reprocess the RT-PCR reads, holding one entry per CDR3 protein. The sample carries 800,000 to 1,000,000 distinct CDR3 sequences, about a sixth recorded once. The source material was blood, either unsorted or a sorted T cell fraction (not recorded which). These receptors all stem from a human donor who was either an allogeneic HSCT recipient or a stem cell or donor lymphocyte infusion donor (not recorded which). It is not recorded whose cells these are; they may come from a transplant donor. The CDR3 runs from the conserved cysteine through the conserved F or W. The order of the fields is clone size, J gene, D gene, V gene, CDR3 protein, CDR3 DNA. D genes are given only for firm matches. Clone size is not always given. Where it is, it says once, few, many or a class for expanded clones.

clone_size: many; j_call: TRBJ2-1; d_call: TRBD2; v_call: TRBV20-1; cdr3_aa: CSTWGTSGSNEQFF; cdr3_nt: TGCAGTACCTGGGGGACTAGCGGGAGTAATGAGCAGTTCTTC
clone_size: few; j_call: TRBJ2-4; d_call: .; v_call: TRBV9; cdr3_aa: CASSSFASGAYIQYF; cdr3_nt: TGTGCCAGCAGCTCTTTCGCATCCGGGGCGTACATTCAGTACTTC
clone_size: many; j_call: TRBJ2-2; d_call: .; v_call: TRBV27; cdr3_aa: CASSLGTYTGELFF; cdr3_nt: TGTGCCAGCAGTTTAGGGACTTACACCGGGGAGCTGTTTTTT
clone_size: few; j_call: TRBJ2-1; d_call: .; v_call: TRBV30; cdr3_aa: CAWSEGLHNEQFF; cdr3_nt: TGTGCCTGGAGCGAGGGACTGCACAATGAGCAGTTCTTC
clone_size: once; j_call: TRBJ2-5; d_call: .; v_call: TRBV18; cdr3_aa: CASSPGRFWETQYF; cdr3_nt: TGTGCCAGCTCACCAGGCAGGTTCTGGGAGACCCAGTACTTC
clone_size: many; j_call: TRBJ2-7; d_call: TRBD2; v_call: TRBV10-3; cdr3_aa: CAISPLSGRGYEQYF; cdr3_nt: TGTGCCATCAGTCCCTTGAGCGGGAGAGGATACGAGCAGTACTTC
clone_size: .; j_call: TRBJ1-4; d_call: .; v_call: TRBV7-6; cdr3_aa: CASSLSGGSEKLFF; cdr3_nt: TGTGCCAGCAGCTTAAGTGGAGGGTCTGAAAAACTGTTTTTT
clone_size: few; j_call: TRBJ1-2; d_call: TRBD1; v_call: TRBV27; cdr3_aa: CASGGQGGGYTF; cdr3_nt: TGTGCCAGCGGTGGACAGGGCGGTGGCTACACCTTC
clone_size: few; j_call: TRBJ2-7; d_call: .; v_call: TRBV6-1; cdr3_aa: CASSLGTVPHEQYF; cdr3_nt: TGTGCCAGCAGCTTAGGGACTGTGCCCCACGAGCAGTACTTC
clone_size: .; j_call: TRBJ1-1; d_call: TRBD1; v_call: TRBV5-1; cdr3_aa: CASSFGSNRGNTEAFF; cdr3_nt: TGCGCCAGCAGCTTCGGCTCTAACAGGGGGAACACTGAAGCTTTCTTT
clone_size: .; j_call: TRBJ1-2; d_call: .; v_call: TRBV29-1; cdr3_aa: CSVETGTIYGYTF; cdr3_nt: TGCAGCGTGGAGACCGGGACAATCTATGGCTACACCTTC
clone_size: .; j_call: TRBJ1-1; d_call: .; v_call: TRBV10-3; cdr3_aa: CAISDPVWTEAFF; cdr3_nt: TGTGCCATCAGTGACCCGGTATGGACTGAAGCTTTCTTT
clone_size: .; j_call: TRBJ2-5; d_call: TRBD1; v_call: TRBV10-3; cdr3_aa: CAISEGTGAETQYF; cdr3_nt: TGTGCCATCAGTGAAGGGACAGGCGCAGAGACCCAGTACTTC
clone_size: .; j_call: TRBJ2-3; d_call: .; v_call: TRBV9; cdr3_aa: CASDDGGIETDTQYF; cdr3_nt: TGTGCCAGTGACGACGGTGGGATAGAGACAGATACGCAGTATTTT
clone_size: many; j_call: TRBJ2-7; d_call: .; v_call: TRBV12-3/TRBV12-4; cdr3_aa: CASSPSVYEQYF; cdr3_nt: TGTGCCAGCAGTCCCTCGGTCTACGAGCAGTACTTC
clone_size: .; j_call: TRBJ2-3; d_call: TRBD2; v_call: TRBV6-2/TRBV6-3; cdr3_aa: CASSYSPGGHPTDTQYF; cdr3_nt: TGTGCCAGCAGTTACTCCCCGGGGGGGCACCCCACAGATACGCAGTATTTT
clone_size: .; j_call: TRBJ2-1; d_call: TRBD2; v_call: TRBV3-1; cdr3_aa: CASSQGGTSGNEQFF; cdr3_nt: TGTGCCAGCAGCCAAGGGGGGACTAGCGGCAATGAGCAGTTCTTC
clone_size: few; j_call: TRBJ2-3; d_call: TRBD1; v_call: TRBV28; cdr3_aa: CATLTGATDTQYF; cdr3_nt: TGTGCCACCCTGACAGGGGCCACAGATACGCAGTATTTT
clone_size: .; j_call: TRBJ2-1; d_call: TRBD2; v_call: TRBV11-2; cdr3_aa: CASSTARGSINEQFF; cdr3_nt: TGTGCCAGCAGCACCGCGCGGGGGTCGATCAATGAGCAGTTCTTC
clone_size: .; j_call: TRBJ2-7; d_call: TRBD2; v_call: TRBV20-1; cdr3_aa: CSARSPSGYEQYF; cdr3_nt: TGCAGTGCTAGAAGCCCTAGCGGATACGAGCAGTACTTC
clone_size: .; j_call: TRBJ2-7; d_call: .; v_call: TRBV12-5; cdr3_aa: CASGLGQGPFEQYF; cdr3_nt: TGTGCTAGTGGTTTGGGCCAGGGGCCGTTCGAGCAGTACTTC
clone_size: .; j_call: TRBJ2-4; d_call: .; v_call: TRBV4-2; cdr3_aa: CASSQDKGWLANIQYF; cdr3_nt: TGTGCCAGCAGCCAAGATAAGGGGTGGTTGGCGAACATTCAGTACTTC
clone_size: few; j_call: TRBJ1-2; d_call: TRBD1; v_call: TRBV10-3; cdr3_aa: CAISEGTGSYGYTF; cdr3_nt: TGTGCCATCAGTGAAGGGACAGGATCCTATGGCTACACCTTC
clone_size: .; j_call: TRBJ2-3; d_call: .; v_call: TRBV25-1; cdr3_aa: CASSELGLGTQRTQYF; cdr3_nt: TGTGCCAGCAGTGAATTGGGATTGGGAACACAGAGGACGCAGTATTTT
clone_size: many; j_call: TRBJ1-2; d_call: TRBD1; v_call: TRBV12-3/TRBV12-4; cdr3_aa: CASSPGLTGDGYTF; cdr3_nt: TGTGCCAGCAGTCCGGGACTCACAGGGGATGGCTACACCTTC
clone_size: few; j_call: TRBJ1-2; d_call: .; v_call: TRBV24-1; cdr3_aa: CATSENSGEDGYTF; cdr3_nt: TGTGCCACCAGTGAAAACAGCGGGGAGGATGGCTACACCTTC
clone_size: .; j_call: TRBJ2-3; d_call: TRBD2; v_call: TRBV11-2; cdr3_aa: CASSLAASGRASDTQYF; cdr3_nt: TGTGCCAGCAGCTTAGCGGCCAGCGGGAGGGCCTCAGATACGCAGTATTTT
clone_size: few; j_call: TRBJ2-2; d_call: .; v_call: TRBV27; cdr3_aa: CASSPPGRRVTGELFF; cdr3_nt: TGTGCCAGCAGTCCCCCCGGCCGACGGGTGACCGGGGAGCTGTTTTTT
clone_size: .; j_call: TRBJ2-1; d_call: TRBD1; v_call: TRBV7-3; cdr3_aa: CASSFGRGQDEQFF; cdr3_nt: TGTGCCAGCAGCTTTGGCAGGGGGCAGGATGAGCAGTTCTTC
clone_size: .; j_call: TRBJ2-7; d_call: .; v_call: TRBV7-9; cdr3_aa: CASSLARGEQYF; cdr3_nt: TGTGCCAGCAGCTTAGCCCGGGGTGAGCAGTACTTC
clone_size: .; j_call: TRBJ2-3; d_call: .; v_call: TRBV2; cdr3_aa: CASTRAGEEDTQYF; cdr3_nt: TGTGCCAGCACCCGGGCGGGCGAGGAGGATACGCAGTATTTT
clone_size: few; j_call: TRBJ1-1; d_call: .; v_call: TRBV6-1; cdr3_aa: CASIRRANTEAFF; cdr3_nt: TGTGCCAGCATAAGGAGAGCGAACACTGAAGCTTTCTTT
clone_size: few; j_call: TRBJ2-7; d_call: .; v_call: TRBV25-1; cdr3_aa: CASSPSNGYEQYF; cdr3_nt: TGTGCCAGCAGTCCCTCGAACGGCTACGAGCAGTACTTC
clone_size: .; j_call: TRBJ2-5; d_call: TRBD1; v_call: TRBV25-1; cdr3_aa: CASSDPLDRGMETQYF; cdr3_nt: TGTGCCAGCAGTGATCCTCTCGACAGGGGGATGGAGACCCAGTACTTC
clone_size: few; j_call: TRBJ2-1; d_call: .; v_call: TRBV20-1; cdr3_aa: CSANPGATYNEQFF; cdr3_nt: TGCAGTGCTAACCCGGGAGCAACTTACAATGAGCAGTTCTTC
clone_size: few; j_call: TRBJ2-7; d_call: TRBD2; v_call: TRBV3-1; cdr3_aa: CASSQESIGLAGHEQYF; cdr3_nt: TGTGCCAGCAGCCAAGAATCCATTGGGTTAGCGGGACACGAGCAGTACTTC
clone_size: .; j_call: TRBJ2-5; d_call: .; v_call: TRBV24-1; cdr3_aa: CATSDLATPETQYF; cdr3_nt: TGTGCCACCAGTGATTTAGCGACGCCGGAGACCCAGTACTTC
clone_size: .; j_call: TRBJ2-2; d_call: .; v_call: TRBV5-1; cdr3_aa: CASSLNNPANTGELFF; cdr3_nt: TGCGCCAGCAGCTTAAACAACCCCGCGAACACCGGGGAGCTGTTTTTT
clone_size: few; j_call: TRBJ2-7; d_call: .; v_call: TRBV6-1; cdr3_aa: CASSDRGTNEQYF; cdr3_nt: TGTGCCAGCAGTGATAGGGGTACTAACGAGCAGTACTTC
clone_size: .; j_call: TRBJ2-7; d_call: .; v_call: TRBV5-6; cdr3_aa: CASSPKWTPSISTF; cdr3_nt: TGTGCCAGCAGCCCAAAATGGACCCCGTCCATTTCGACCTTC
clone_size: .; j_call: TRBJ1-1; d_call: TRBD1; v_call: TRBV29-1; cdr3_aa: CSVGDSLNTEAFF; cdr3_nt: TGCAGCGTAGGGGACAGCCTGAACACTGAAGCTTTCTTT
clone_size: few; j_call: TRBJ2-1; d_call: .; v_call: TRBV7-9; cdr3_aa: CASSHGGQWNEQFF; cdr3_nt: TGTGCCAGCAGCCACGGAGGACAGTGGAATGAGCAGTTCTTC
clone_size: many; j_call: TRBJ2-7; d_call: TRBD2; v_call: TRBV12-3/TRBV12-4; cdr3_aa: CASSLGLAGVGEQYF; cdr3_nt: TGTGCCAGCAGTCTAGGACTAGCGGGAGTAGGCGAGCAGTACTTC
clone_size: .; j_call: TRBJ2-3; d_call: .; v_call: TRBV20-1; cdr3_aa: CSARMASLTDTQYF; cdr3_nt: TGCAGTGCTAGAATGGCTAGTTTAACAGATACGCAGTATTTT
clone_size: few; j_call: TRBJ1-2; d_call: TRBD1; v_call: TRBV25-1; cdr3_aa: CASRDRGEANYGYTF; cdr3_nt: TGTGCCAGCCGCGACAGGGGCGAAGCTAACTATGGCTACACCTTC
clone_size: few; j_call: TRBJ1-3; d_call: TRBD1; v_call: TRBV29-1; cdr3_aa: CSVVGRDRGPGNTIYF; cdr3_nt: TGCAGCGTCGTGGGGCGAGACAGGGGACCTGGAAACACCATATATTTT
clone_size: .; j_call: TRBJ2-2; d_call: .; v_call: TRBV14; cdr3_aa: CASSQVRQVNTGELFF; cdr3_nt: TGTGCCAGCAGCCAAGTCCGGCAGGTCAACACCGGGGAGCTGTTTTTT
clone_size: .; j_call: TRBJ1-2; d_call: TRBD1; v_call: TRBV4-2; cdr3_aa: CASSPRSGQVLDGYTF; cdr3_nt: TGTGCCAGCAGCCCCCGTTCGGGACAGGTTTTAGATGGCTACACCTTC
clone_size: few; j_call: TRBJ2-1; d_call: TRBD2; v_call: TRBV12-3/TRBV12-4; cdr3_aa: CASSFTGPSGGRGEQFF; cdr3_nt: TGTGCCAGCAGTTTCACGGGGCCTAGCGGGGGACGTGGGGAGCAGTTCTTC
clone_size: few; j_call: TRBJ2-3; d_call: TRBD1; v_call: TRBV11-2; cdr3_aa: CASSFARGQDTQYF; cdr3_nt: TGTGCCAGCAGCTTCGCTAGGGGGCAGGATACGCAGTATTTT
clone_size: .; j_call: TRBJ2-7; d_call: .; v_call: TRBV3-1; cdr3_aa: CASSQDLVQTYEQYF; cdr3_nt: TGTGCCAGCAGCCAAGATCTGGTCCAGACTTACGAGCAGTACTTC
clone_size: .; j_call: TRBJ2-4; d_call: TRBD2; v_call: TRBV9; cdr3_aa: CASSPGEGNIQYF; cdr3_nt: TGTGCCAGCAGCCCGGGGGAGGGGAACATTCAGTACTTC
clone_size: many; j_call: TRBJ1-4; d_call: .; v_call: TRBV12-3/TRBV12-4; cdr3_aa: CASSSYRAEKLFF; cdr3_nt: TGTGCCAGCAGTTCCTACAGGGCCGAAAAACTGTTTTTT
clone_size: few; j_call: TRBJ2-5; d_call: .; v_call: TRBV20-1; cdr3_aa: CSARVTGRETQYF; cdr3_nt: TGCAGTGCTAGAGTGACGGGGAGAGAGACCCAGTACTTC